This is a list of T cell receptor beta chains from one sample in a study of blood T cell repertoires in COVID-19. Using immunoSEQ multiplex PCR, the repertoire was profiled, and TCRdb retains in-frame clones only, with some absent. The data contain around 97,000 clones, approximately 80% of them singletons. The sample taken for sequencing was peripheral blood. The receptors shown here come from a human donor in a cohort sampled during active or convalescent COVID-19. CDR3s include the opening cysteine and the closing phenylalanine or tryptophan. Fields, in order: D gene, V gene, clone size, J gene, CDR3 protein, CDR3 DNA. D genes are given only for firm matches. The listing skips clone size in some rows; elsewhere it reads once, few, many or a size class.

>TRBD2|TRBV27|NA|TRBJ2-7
CASSDGLDYEQYF
TGTGCCAGCAGTGATGGACTAGATTACGAGCAGTACTTC
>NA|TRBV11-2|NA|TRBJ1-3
CASSLGGSSGNTIYF
TGTGCCAGCAGCTTAGGTGGGAGCTCTGGAAACACCATATATTTT
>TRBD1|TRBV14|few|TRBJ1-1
CASSPFLGQGINTEAFF
TGTGCCAGCAGCCCCTTCCTGGGACAGGGGATAAACACTGAAGCTTTCTTT
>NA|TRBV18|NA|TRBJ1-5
CASSPSEGSNQPQHF
TGTGCCAGCTCACCGTCAGAGGGAAGCAATCAGCCCCAGCATTTT
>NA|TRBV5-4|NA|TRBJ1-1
CASSVMRLGANTEAFF
TGTGCCAGCAGCGTCATGCGACTTGGGGCGAACACTGAAGCTTTCTTT
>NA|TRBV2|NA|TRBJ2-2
CASRPKNTGELFF
TGTGCCAGCAGACCTAAGAACACCGGGGAGCTGTTTTTT
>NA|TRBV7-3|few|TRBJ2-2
CASSFNRAGELFF
TGTGCCAGCAGTTTTAACAGGGCTGGGGAGCTGTTTTTT
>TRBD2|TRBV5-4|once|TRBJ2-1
CASSSLAGYEQFF
TGTGCCAGCAGCTCCTTAGCGGGGTATGAGCAGTTCTTC
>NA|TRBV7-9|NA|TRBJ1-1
CASSRTGPRDEAFF
TGTGCCAGCAGCCGAACGGGCCCCCGGGATGAAGCTTTCTTT
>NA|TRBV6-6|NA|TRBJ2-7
CASSYGASYEQYF
TGTGCCAGCAGTTATGGGGCCTCCTACGAGCAGTACTTC
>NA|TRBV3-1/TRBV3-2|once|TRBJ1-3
CASSPSTVISGNTIYF
TGTGCCAGCAGCCCTTCGACAGTTATCTCTGGAAACACCATATATTTT
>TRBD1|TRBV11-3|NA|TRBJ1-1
CASSPGTAEAFF
TGTGCCAGCAGCCCTGGGACAGCTGAAGCTTTCTTT
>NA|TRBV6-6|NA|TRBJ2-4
CASGGSANIQYF
TGTGCCTCTGGGGGGTCAGCAAACATTCAGTACTTC
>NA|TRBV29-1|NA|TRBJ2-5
CSVRTDQETQYF
TGCAGCGTCCGGACAGACCAAGAGACCCAGTACTTC
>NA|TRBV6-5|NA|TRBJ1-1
CASSYGGANTEAFF
TGTGCCAGCAGTTACGGGGGGGCGAACACTGAAGCTTTCTTT